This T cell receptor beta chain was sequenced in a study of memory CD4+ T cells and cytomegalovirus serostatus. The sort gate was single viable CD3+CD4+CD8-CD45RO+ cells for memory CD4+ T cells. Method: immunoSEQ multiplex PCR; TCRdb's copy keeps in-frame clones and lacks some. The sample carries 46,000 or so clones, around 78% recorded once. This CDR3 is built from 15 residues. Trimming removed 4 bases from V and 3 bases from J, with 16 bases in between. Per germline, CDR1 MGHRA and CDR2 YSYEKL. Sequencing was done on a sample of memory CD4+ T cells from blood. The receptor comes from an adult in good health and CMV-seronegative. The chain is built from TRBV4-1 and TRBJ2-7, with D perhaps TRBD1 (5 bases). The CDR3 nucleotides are TGCGCCAGCAGCCCTCCTGGGGCAGGCAGCTACGAGCAGTACTTC. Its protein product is CASSPPGAGSYEQYF.